This T cell receptor (beta chain) was identified during a study of shared clonotypes between healthy human individuals. Trimming removed 3 bases from V and 4 bases from J, with 10 bases in between. CDR3 length: 14 residues. The germline CDR1 and CDR2 sequences are SGHNT and YYREEE (reference sequence). Of note for this clone: Its antigen is as yet unknown.

Sequenced by immunoSEQ multiplex PCR; TCRdb stores in-frame clones only, minus some. This repertoire shows some 1,100,000 clones, approximately 80% found once; its top ten account for 0.4% to 0.55%. Whole-study findings and limits: Richness estimates generally favored naive over memory subsets. Against clonotypes common to all four donors, non-shared ones had lower generation probabilities.

Material for sequencing was memory CD4+ T cells from PBMCs. Subset here: CD45RA-negative fraction. The clonotype originates from a man between 18 and 35 years old in good health. Some clones in this sample may be carry-over from other donors' samples. This chain uses TRBV5-4 with TRBJ2-2, with D tentatively TRBD2 (6 bases). The CDR3 sequence is CASSWDSGTGELFF. CDR3 sequence (DNA): TGTGCCAGCAGCTGGGACTCCGGCACCGGGGAGCTGTTTTTT.